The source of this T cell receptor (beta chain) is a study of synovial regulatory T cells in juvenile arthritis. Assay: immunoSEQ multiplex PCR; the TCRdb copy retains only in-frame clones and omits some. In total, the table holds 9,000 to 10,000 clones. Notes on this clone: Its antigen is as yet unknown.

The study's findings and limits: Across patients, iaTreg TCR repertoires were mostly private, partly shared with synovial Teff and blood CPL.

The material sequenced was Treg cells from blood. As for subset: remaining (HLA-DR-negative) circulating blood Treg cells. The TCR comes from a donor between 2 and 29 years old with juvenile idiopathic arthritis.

The CDR3 is CASSFELEQFF. The chain links TRBV5-1 to TRBJ2-1; there is no DNA to check the TCRdb D call of TRBD2. This CDR3 has 11 residues. DNA is not recorded here. Germline V gives CDR1 SGHRS, CDR2 YFSETQ.